These 30 T cell receptor beta chains were sequenced from one sample in a study of patients and donors after allogeneic stem cell transplantation. TCRdb reprocessed the RT-PCR reads via MiXCR and lists one record per CDR3 protein. The sample holds roughly 940,000 distinct CDR3 sequences, about a sixth seen once. The source material was blood, either unsorted or a sorted T cell fraction (not recorded which). These receptors were obtained from a human donor who was either an allogeneic HSCT recipient or a stem cell or donor lymphocyte infusion donor (not recorded which). It is not recorded whose cells these are; they may come from a transplant donor.

This clonotype was counted only a few times. The genes are TRBV12-3 or TRBV12-4 and TRBJ1-2; the D is unclear. V was trimmed by 5 bases and J by 8 bases, leaving 24 bases between them. The CDR3 has 16 residues. CDR3 region: CASSPRVTFWDLGYTF. CDR3 bases: TGTGCCAGCAGTCCCCGGGTTACGTTTTGGGATTTAGGCTACACCTTC.

At least ten counts were recorded for this clonotype. The rearrangement links TRBV5-1 to TRBJ2-7, with 8 bases lining up with TRBD2. Germline V CDR1 and CDR2: SGHRS, YFSETQ. The CDR3 consists of 14 residues. V was pared by 3 bases and J by 3 bases, with 5 bases of the junction left unmatched. The CDR3 nucleotides are TGCGCCAGCAGCTGGACCGGGACTAGCTACGAGCAGTACTTC. Translating gives CASSWTGTSYEQYF.

This clonotype was found a few times. The J gene is TRBJ2-4, the V gene TRBV7-9; no clear D. The CDR3 extends over 12 amino acids. Germline V gives CDR1 SEHNR, CDR2 FQNEAQ (reference sequence). Trimming removed 1 base at V and 8 bases at J, with 6 bases between. The CDR3 DNA follows: TGTGCCAGCAGCTTAGGGACGGACATTCAGTACTTC. It specifies CASSLGTDIQYF.

The CDR3 reads CASSSLSGFGLEAFF. CDR3 DNA: TGCGCCAGCAGCTCTCTATCCGGGTTCGGTCTTGAAGCTTTCTTT. The V gene is TRBV5-1, the J gene TRBJ1-1; unclear D gene. This CDR3 region has 15 residues. CDR1 SGHRS and CDR2 YFSETQ come from the germline V gene. Trimming removed 3 bases from V and 7 bases from J, with 19 bases in between.

This clonotype was counted a few times. The genes are TRBV20-1 and TRBJ2-2, with D possibly TRBD1 on 6 matching bases. The length of the CDR3 is 14 residues. V dropped 2 bases and J dropped 5 bases, with 12 bases sitting between them. Looked up from germline, CDR1 is DFQATT and CDR2 is SNEGSKA (reference sequence). The CDR3 DNA is TGCAGTGCTAGAAAAGCTAGGGGGACCGGGGAGCTGTTTTTT. Protein sequence: CSARKARGTGELFF.

The J gene is TRBJ1-2, the V gene TRBV29-1; 9 nucleotides line up with TRBD1. Trimming at V came to 5 bases and at J to 7 bases, leaving 11 bases not matched to a gene. This CDR3 is 14 amino acids long. Germline assignment: CDR1 SQVTM and CDR2 ANQGSEA. Here the CDR3 reads CSVSTGGFSSGYTF. The CDR3, as DNA: TGCAGCGTTTCAACAGGGGGCTTTAGCTCTGGCTACACCTTC.

Ten or more counts support this clonotype. The gene calls are TRBV5-5 and TRBJ1-1, with 7 bases aligning to TRBD1. Germline V gene sequence: CDR1 SGHKS, CDR2 YYEKEE (reference sequence). With 4 bases clipped from V and 3 bases from J, the junction kept 6 bases outside the gene matches. This CDR3 spans 14 amino acids. The CDR3 DNA reads as TGTGCCAGCAGCGAAATACAGGGGTACACTGAAGCTTTCTTT. Its protein product is CASSEIQGYTEAFF. Together with reference TRBV5-5 and TRBJ1-1, the CDR3 gives the full variable domain: DAGVTQSPTHLIKTRGQQVTLRCSPISGHKSVSWYQQVLGQGPQFIFQYYEKEERGRGNFPDRFSARQFPNYSSELNVNALLLGDSALYLCASSEIQGYTEAFFGQGTRLTVV.

The rearrangement uses TRBV6-1 and TRBJ1-5, with TRBD1 matching over 8 bases. Germline CDR1 reads MNHNS; CDR2 reads SASEGT. CDR3 length: 13 residues. J lost 9 bases, V lost 6 bases, and 7 bases had no gene match. CDR3 DNA: TGTGCCAGCAGCATGGACAGGGTAGGGCCCCAGCATTTT. Its translation: CASSMDRVGPQHF.

The chain recombines TRBV25-1 with TRBJ2-1, with D hard to call. Germline CDR1 and CDR2: MGHDK and SYGVNS. The CDR3 has 13 amino acids. The V and J ends lost 4 bases and 4 bases respectively, with 8 bases between them. The CDR3 nucleotides are TGTGCCAGCAGTGCTCGCCCTTACAATGAGCAGTTCTTC. As protein: CASSARPYNEQFF.

This clonotype was counted only a few times. The chain couples TRBV27 to TRBJ1-2; the D is unclear. This CDR3 is built from 15 residues. CDR1 MNHEY and CDR2 SMNVEV come from the germline V gene (reference sequence). Trimming took 6 bases from V and 0 from J, leaving 14 bases between them. The CDR3 spells CASRLEGKSNYGYTF. Here the CDR3 DNA reads TGTGCCAGCAGGCTAGAGGGAAAATCTAACTATGGCTACACCTTC.

The gene calls are TRBV7-9 and TRBJ2-5; the match to TRBD2 covers 7 bases. The germline V gene has CDR1 SEHNR and CDR2 FQNEAQ (reference sequence). The CDR3 extends over 15 amino acids. With V trimmed by 5 bases and J by 2 bases, 8 bases remained unmatched. DNA of the CDR3: TGTGCCAGCAGCACCCGGGACTATCAACAAGAGACCCAGTACTTC. Its translation: CASSTRDYQQETQYF.

The chain couples TRBV25-1 to TRBJ1-2; D is perhaps TRBD1 (6 bases). V shed 2 bases and J shed 3 bases, with 7 bases lying between them. The CDR3 loop spans 13 amino acids. Per germline, CDR1 MGHDK and CDR2 SYGVNS. CDR3 nucleotides: TGTGCCAGCAGTGAACACAGGGACTATGGCTACACCTTC. Translation gives CASSEHRDYGYTF.

This clonotype occurred a few times. This rearrangement joins TRBV20-1 to TRBJ2-2; 13 nucleotides line up with TRBD2. The length of the CDR3 is 16 residues. The germline gives CDR1 DFQATT, CDR2 SNEGSKA (reference sequence). The J segment lost 5 bases and the V segment lost 6 bases, leaving 9 bases of the junction unmatched. Here the CDR3 DNA reads TGCAGTGCCCCCGGACTAGCGGGAGCAAGGACCGGGGAGCTGTTTTTT. Protein product: CSAPGLAGARTGELFF.

V usage is TRBV6-5 and J usage is TRBJ1-2, with D unclear. CDR1 and CDR2 (germline): MNHEY, SVGAGI. This CDR3 contains 16 residues. V lost 1 base and J 4 bases, leaving 16 bases between the germline ends. The CDR3 is CASSYYGAADGYGYTF. The CDR3 DNA follows: TGTGCCAGCAGTTACTATGGAGCAGCTGACGGCTATGGCTACACCTTC.

The gene calls are TRBV4-2 and TRBJ2-3; no clear D. This CDR3 spans 15 amino acids. Germline V gene data show CDR1 as LGHNA and CDR2 as YNFKEQ. V lost 1 base, J lost 2 bases, and 10 bases lay in between. The CDR3 protein is CASSQGRRNTDTQYF. CDR3 nucleotide sequence: TGTGCCAGCAGCCAAGGGCGGCGGAACACAGATACGCAGTATTTT.

The chain recombines TRBV27 with TRBJ2-5; D may be TRBD2 (6 bases). The germline gives CDR1 MNHEY, CDR2 SMNVEV (reference sequence). Trimming cost V 5 bases and J 5 bases, with 15 bases left between them. The CDR3 totals 14 residues. CDR3 residues: CASSQKNRGETQYF. The CDR3, as DNA: TGTGCCAGCAGTCAAAAAAATCGGGGGGAGACCCAGTACTTC.

This clonotype was detected only a few times. V gene TRBV20-1 combines with J gene TRBJ1-6, with 9 bases fitting TRBD1. Germline V gene data show CDR1 as DFQATT and CDR2 as SNEGSKA (reference sequence). This CDR3 has 14 residues. Trimming took 5 bases from V and 10 from J; bases not matched to a gene: 9. The CDR3 loop reads CSARRDRGRSPLHF. The CDR3 DNA is TGCAGTGCTCGACGAGACAGGGGGAGGTCACCCCTCCACTTT.

CDR3 coding DNA: TGTGCCAGCAGCGTAGCTCCATATAGGCACAATGAGCAGTTCTTC. Amino acid sequence: CASSVAPYRHNEQFF. J is TRBJ2-1 and V is TRBV9, with unresolved D. Germline loops: CDR1 SGDLS, CDR2 YYNGEE. This CDR3 contains 15 residues. Trimming cost V 0 bases and J 5 bases, with 12 bases left between them.

The chain has TRBV7-9 and TRBJ2-3, with TRBD1 identical over 12 bases. Germline V gives CDR1 SEHNR, CDR2 FQNEAQ (reference sequence). The CDR3 runs 15 residues. J lost 4 bases, V lost 3 bases, and 2 bases had no gene match. The CDR3 spells CASSFRDRGPDTQYF. The CDR3 DNA sequence: TGTGCCAGCAGCTTCCGGGACAGGGGGCCAGATACGCAGTATTTT.

The chain recombines TRBV9 with TRBJ2-5, with 8 bases identical to TRBD2. The CDR3 length is 15 residues. Germline values: CDR1 SGDLS, CDR2 YYNGEE. V was clipped by 4 bases and J by 1 base; unmatched bases: 6. CDR3 nucleotides: TGTGCCAGCAGCCCCGGGGGGGGGGTCCAAGAGACCCAGTACTTC. Amino acids: CASSPGGGVQETQYF.

There are many counts of this clonotype. This CDR3 reads CASSYTPPGLAAWISYNEQFF. In DNA, the CDR3 is TGTGCCAGCAGTTACACACCGCCGGGACTAGCGGCTTGGATCTCCTACAATGAGCAGTTCTTC. This chain uses TRBV6-2 or TRBV6-3 with TRBJ2-1, with 11 bases identical to TRBD2. From germline, CDR1 is MNHEY and CDR2 SVGEGT. The CDR3 spans 21 residues. V lost 2 bases and J lost 0; bases outside the gene matches: 15.

The CDR3 sequence: CATSRATRDHNEQFF. The CDR3 DNA is TGTGCCACCAGCAGAGCCACCCGCGATCACAATGAGCAGTTCTTC. This chain connects TRBV15 to TRBJ2-1, with unresolved D. The germline V gene encodes CDR1 LNHNV and CDR2 YYDKDF (reference sequence). V lost 1 base and J 5 bases, leaving 12 bases between the germline ends. The CDR3 has 15 amino acids.

The chain recombines TRBV5-1 with TRBJ2-5; D remains unclear. CDR1 and CDR2 from the germline V gene are SGHRS and YFSETQ. V was shortened by 5 bases and J by 1 base, with 18 bases between the two germline ends. CDR3 length: 16 amino acids. The CDR3: CASRRLFAAAQETQYF. CDR3 bases: TGCGCCAGCAGGCGACTCTTTGCGGCAGCCCAAGAGACCCAGTACTTC.

This clonotype was observed at least ten times. The rearrangement joins TRBV12-3 or TRBV12-4 to TRBJ2-3, with a weak D call TRBD2 (5 bases). This CDR3 comprises 14 residues. V was trimmed by 5 bases and J by 2 bases, leaving 11 bases between them. In DNA, the CDR3 is TGTGCCAGCAGTACTAGGAGCCACACAGATACGCAGTATTTT. It encodes CASSTRSHTDTQYF.

This clonotype occurred a few times. The V and J genes are TRBV10-3 and TRBJ1-1; D possibly corresponds to TRBD1 (6 bases). This CDR3 region has 13 residues. Germline lookup yields CDR1 ENHRY and CDR2 SYGVKD. Trimming cost V 4 bases and J 1 base, with 7 bases left between them. This chain's CDR3 is CAISARGNTEAFF. The DNA of the CDR3 is TGTGCCATCAGTGCCAGGGGGAACACTGAAGCTTTCTTT.

This clonotype was seen a handful of times. The chain employs TRBV15 and TRBJ2-1, with a weak D call TRBD2 (6 bases). CDR1 and CDR2 from the germline V gene are LNHNV and YYDKDF (reference sequence). Trimming pared 5 bases from V and 7 bases from J, leaving 24 bases between. The CDR3 runs to 17 residues. The chain's CDR3 is CATSPRLGPGADNEQFF. The DNA of the CDR3 is TGTGCCACCAGCCCTCGACTAGGACCCGGAGCGGATAATGAGCAGTTCTTC. The full variable domain, with the rest looked up from reference TRBV15 and TRBJ2-1, is DAMVIQNPRYQVTQFGKPVTLSCSQTLNHNVMYWYQQKSSQAPKLLFHYYDKDFNNEADTPDNFQSRRPNTSFCFLDIRSPGLGDTAMYLCATSPRLGPGADNEQFFGPGTRLTVL.

The gene calls are TRBV11-2 and TRBJ2-1, with D possibly matching TRBD2 (7 bases). Deletions cut 5 bases from V and 0 bases from J, with 20 bases between. CDR3 length: 18 residues. Germline V gene data show CDR1 as SGHAT and CDR2 as FQNNGV. The CDR3 region has the DNA TGTGCCAGCAGCGCGACTAGAAGGGGGGGCCCCTCCTACAATGAGCAGTTCTTC. It encodes CASSATRRGGPSYNEQFF.

The sample holds a few counts of this clonotype. The chain joins TRBV6-5 to TRBJ1-1, with D possibly TRBD1 on 5 matching bases. The CDR3 runs 13 residues. V was pared by 2 bases and J by 6 bases, with 10 bases between. Germline assignment: CDR1 MNHEY and CDR2 SVGAGI. The CDR3, as DNA: TGTGCCAGCAGTTACGCGACAGATTCTGAAGCTTTCTTT. The encoded protein is CASSYATDSEAFF.

The rearrangement links TRBV24-1 to TRBJ2-5; 9 bases align to TRBD1. Germline CDR1 reads KGHDR; CDR2 reads SFDVKD. The CDR3 totals 15 residues. The junction had 7 bases not matched to a gene; V was cut back by 3 bases and J by 6 bases. This CDR3 reads CATSDPTGGEKTQYF. The CDR3 DNA sequence: TGTGCCACCAGTGATCCTACAGGGGGCGAAAAGACCCAGTACTTC.

V usage is TRBV20-1 and J usage is TRBJ2-7, with D hard to call. The CDR3 covers 11 residues. Looked up from germline, CDR1 is DFQATT and CDR2 is SNEGSKA (reference sequence). Trimming took off 2 bases at V and 6 bases at J, with 8 bases between the two ends. The CDR3 loop reads CSARRFGEQYF. The CDR3 region has the DNA TGCAGTGCTAGACGTTTTGGCGAGCAGTACTTC.